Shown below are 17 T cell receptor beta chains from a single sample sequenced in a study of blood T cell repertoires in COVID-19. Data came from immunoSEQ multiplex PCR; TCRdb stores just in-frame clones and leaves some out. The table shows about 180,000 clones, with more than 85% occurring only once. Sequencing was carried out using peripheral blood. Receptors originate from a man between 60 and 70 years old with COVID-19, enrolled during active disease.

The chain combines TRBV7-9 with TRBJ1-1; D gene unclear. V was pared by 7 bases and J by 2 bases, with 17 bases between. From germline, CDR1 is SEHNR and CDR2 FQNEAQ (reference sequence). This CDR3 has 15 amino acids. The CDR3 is CASNKAREINTEAFF. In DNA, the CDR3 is TGTGCCAGCAACAAAGCGAGGGAGATAAACACTGAAGCTTTCTTT.

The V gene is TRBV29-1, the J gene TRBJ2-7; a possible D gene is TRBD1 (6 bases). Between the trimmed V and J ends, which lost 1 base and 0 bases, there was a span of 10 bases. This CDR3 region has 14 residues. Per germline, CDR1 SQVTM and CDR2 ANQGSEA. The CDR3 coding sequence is TGCAGCGTTGAAGGGGGGCTGGGCTCCTACGAGCAGTACTTC. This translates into CSVEGGLGSYEQYF.

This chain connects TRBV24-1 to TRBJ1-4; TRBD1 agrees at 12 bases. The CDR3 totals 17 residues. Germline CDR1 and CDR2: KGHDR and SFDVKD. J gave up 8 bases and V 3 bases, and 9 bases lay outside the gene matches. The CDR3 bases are TGTGCCACCAGTGATCCGAGGGACAGGGGGCGTGAAGAAAAACTGTTTTTT. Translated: CATSDPRDRGREEKLFF.

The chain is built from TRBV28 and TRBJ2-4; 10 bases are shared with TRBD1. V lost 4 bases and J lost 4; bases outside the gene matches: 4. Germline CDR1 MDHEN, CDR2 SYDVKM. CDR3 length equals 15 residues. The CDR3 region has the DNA TGTGCCAGCAGTTCGACAGGGGGCAGGAAAAACATTCAGTACTTC. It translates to CASSSTGGRKNIQYF.

The CDR3 DNA is TGCGCCAGCAGCTTGGACGGCCAGGGCAATGAAAAACTGTTTTTT. Protein sequence: CASSLDGQGNEKLFF. The chain uses TRBV5-1 and TRBJ1-4; D possibly corresponds to TRBD1 (5 bases). Trimming left V 0 bases short and J 5 bases short, with 11 bases between. CDR1 and CDR2 from the germline V gene are SGHRS and YFSETQ. This CDR3 comprises 15 residues. Based on the CDR3 plus reference TRBV5-1 and TRBJ1-4, the full variable domain is KAGVTQTPRYLIKTRGQQVTLSCSPISGHRSVSWYQQTPGQGLQFLFEYFSETQRNKGNFPGRFSGRQFSNSRSEMNVSTLELGDSALYLCASSLDGQGNEKLFFGSGTQLSVL.

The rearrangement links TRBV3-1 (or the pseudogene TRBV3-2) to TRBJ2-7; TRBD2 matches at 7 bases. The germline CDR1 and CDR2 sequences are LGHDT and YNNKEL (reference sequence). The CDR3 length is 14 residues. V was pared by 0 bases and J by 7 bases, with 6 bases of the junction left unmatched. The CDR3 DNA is TGTGCCAGCAGCCAAGAGGGGGGAGGGATTGAGCAGTACTTC. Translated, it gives CASSQEGGGIEQYF.

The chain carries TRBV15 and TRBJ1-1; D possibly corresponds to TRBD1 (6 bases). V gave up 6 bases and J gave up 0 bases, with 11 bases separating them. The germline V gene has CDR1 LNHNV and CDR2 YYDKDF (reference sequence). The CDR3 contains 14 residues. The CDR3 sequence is CATSPGTLNTEAFF. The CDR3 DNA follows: TGTGCCACCAGTCCCGGGACACTGAACACTGAAGCTTTCTTT.

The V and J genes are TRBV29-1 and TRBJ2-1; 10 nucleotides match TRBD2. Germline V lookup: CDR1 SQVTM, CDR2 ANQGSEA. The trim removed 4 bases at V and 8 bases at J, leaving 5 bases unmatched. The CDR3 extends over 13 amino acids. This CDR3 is CSVGLAGADEQFF. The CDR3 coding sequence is TGCAGCGTTGGGCTAGCGGGGGCCGATGAGCAGTTCTTC.

CDR3 DNA sequence: TGTGCCAGCAGCGTAGCTCCAGGGACAGGGGAAGAGGGAAAACTGTTTTTT. Translated, it gives CASSVAPGTGEEGKLFF. This rearrangement joins TRBV9 to TRBJ1-4, with TRBD1 matching 10 bases. The germline gives CDR1 SGDLS, CDR2 YYNGEE. V lost 0 bases to trimming and J lost 10 bases; unmatched junction nucleotides: 12. CDR3 length equals 17 residues.

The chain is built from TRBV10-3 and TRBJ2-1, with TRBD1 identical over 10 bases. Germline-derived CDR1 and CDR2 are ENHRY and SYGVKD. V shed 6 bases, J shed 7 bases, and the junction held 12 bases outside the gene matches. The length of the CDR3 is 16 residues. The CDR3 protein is CAISTREPGQGNEQFF. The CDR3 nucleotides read TGTGCCATCAGCACAAGAGAACCGGGACAGGGGAATGAGCAGTTCTTC.

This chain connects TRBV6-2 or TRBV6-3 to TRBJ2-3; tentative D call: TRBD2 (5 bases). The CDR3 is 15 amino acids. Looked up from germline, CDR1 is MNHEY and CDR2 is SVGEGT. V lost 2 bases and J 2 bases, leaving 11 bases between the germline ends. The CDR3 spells CASSYTDYPTDTQYF. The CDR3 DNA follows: TGTGCCAGCAGTTACACCGACTACCCCACAGATACGCAGTATTTT.

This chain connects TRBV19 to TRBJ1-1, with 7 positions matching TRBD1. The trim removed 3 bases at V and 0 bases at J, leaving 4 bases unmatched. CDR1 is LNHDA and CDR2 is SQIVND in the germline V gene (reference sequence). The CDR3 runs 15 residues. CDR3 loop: CASSMAGTVNTEAFF. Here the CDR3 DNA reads TGTGCCAGTAGTATGGCTGGGACAGTGAACACTGAAGCTTTCTTT.

The CDR3 is CASSAWTSGTTYEQYF. CDR3 DNA sequence: TGTGCCAGCAGCGCGTGGACTAGCGGGACCACCTACGAGCAGTACTTC. The genes are TRBV7-9 and TRBJ2-7, with 12 bases identical to TRBD2. Trimming at V came to 5 bases and at J to 2 bases, leaving 7 bases not matched to a gene. There are 16 residues in the CDR3. Germline CDR1 is SEHNR and CDR2 is FQNEAQ (reference sequence).

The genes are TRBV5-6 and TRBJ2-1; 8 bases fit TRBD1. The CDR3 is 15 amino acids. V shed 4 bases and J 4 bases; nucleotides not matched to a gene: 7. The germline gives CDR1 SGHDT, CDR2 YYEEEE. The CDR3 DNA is TGTGCCAGCAGCCCAGGGGGCGCATCGTACAATGAGCAGTTCTTC. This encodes CASSPGGASYNEQFF.

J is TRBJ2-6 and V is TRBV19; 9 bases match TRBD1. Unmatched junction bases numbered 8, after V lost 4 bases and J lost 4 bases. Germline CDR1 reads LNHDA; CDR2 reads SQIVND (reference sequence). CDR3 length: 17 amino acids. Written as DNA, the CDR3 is TGTGCCAGTAGTAAGGGACAGGGACTACTGGGGGCCAACGTCCTGACTTTC. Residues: CASSKGQGLLGANVLTF. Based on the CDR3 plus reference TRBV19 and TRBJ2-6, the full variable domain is DGGITQSPKYLFRKEGQNVTLSCEQNLNHDAMYWYRQDPGQGLRLIYYSQIVNDFQKGDIAEGYSVSREKKESFPLTVTSAQKNPTAFYLCASSKGQGLLGANVLTFGAGSRLTVL.

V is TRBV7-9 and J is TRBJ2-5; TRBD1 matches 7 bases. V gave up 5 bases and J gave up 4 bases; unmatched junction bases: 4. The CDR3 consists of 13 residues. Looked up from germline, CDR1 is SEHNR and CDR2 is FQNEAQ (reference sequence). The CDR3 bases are TGTGCCAGCAGCCGACAGGGTCCAGAGACCCAGTACTTC. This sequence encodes CASSRQGPETQYF.

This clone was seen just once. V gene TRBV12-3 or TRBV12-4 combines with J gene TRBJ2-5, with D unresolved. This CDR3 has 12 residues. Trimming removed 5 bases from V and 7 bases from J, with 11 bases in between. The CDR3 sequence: CASSVIRWTQYF. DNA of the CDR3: TGTGCCAGCAGTGTTATCAGGTGGACCCAGTACTTC.